These 5 T cell receptor beta chains were sequenced from one sample in a study of blood T cell repertoires in COVID-19. Sequenced by immunoSEQ multiplex PCR; TCRdb stores in-frame clones only, minus some. Of some 100,000 clones listed, 75% to 95% are singletons. Source material: peripheral blood. Receptors were obtained from a man aged 50 to 60 with acute or convalescent COVID-19.

The rearrangement joins TRBV6-5 to TRBJ1-2; no definite D call. The CDR3 loop spans 13 amino acids. Looked up from germline, CDR1 is MNHEY and CDR2 is SVGAGI. Trimming removed 6 bases from V and 1 base from J, with 9 bases in between. In DNA form, the CDR3 reads TGTGCCAGCAGGATACAGAATAACTATGGCTACACCTTC. This codes for CASRIQNNYGYTF.

With regard to this clone: The same CDR3 can be traced to other DNA sequences in this sample. V is TRBV5-1 and J is TRBJ2-7, with a weak D call TRBD2 (6 bases). Germline CDR1 reads SGHRS; CDR2 reads YFSETQ. The CDR3 sequence is 14 residues long. V lost 7 bases and J lost 4, with 18 bases in between. The CDR3 reads CASSRSGRSYEQYF. The CDR3 DNA is TGCGCCAGCTCCCGTAGCGGAAGGAGTTACGAGCAGTACTTC.

V usage is TRBV2 and J usage is TRBJ2-7; 7 nucleotides line up with TRBD1. The J segment lost 4 bases and the V segment lost 7 bases, leaving 10 bases of the junction unmatched. CDR3 length: 14 residues. CDR1 is SNHLY and CDR2 is FYNNEI in the germline V gene. The CDR3 DNA reads as TGTGCCAGCACCGCCAGGGGGTTGAATTACGAGCAGTACTTC. Translated, it gives CASTARGLNYEQYF.

The chain uses TRBV6-5 and TRBJ2-3; 7 positions agree with TRBD2. Germline V lookup: CDR1 MNHEY, CDR2 SVGAGI. The CDR3 loop spans 15 amino acids. V lost 8 bases, J lost 2 bases, and 10 bases stayed unmatched. In nucleotides, the CDR3 is TGTGCCAGCGGGCCGGGACTACATTTCACAGATACGCAGTATTTT. Protein product: CASGPGLHFTDTQYF.

The chain joins TRBV19 to TRBJ2-7; TRBD1 agrees at 7 bases. The CDR3 runs to 15 residues. Germline CDR1 reads LNHDA; CDR2 reads SQIVND (reference sequence). J was trimmed by 7 bases and V by 6 bases; bases with no gene match: 15. In nucleotides, the CDR3 is TGTGCCAGTAGCCCTGGGACAGCTTCCCTGCGGGAGCAGTACTTC. Translation gives CASSPGTASLREQYF.